Following are 9 T cell receptor beta chains from one sample sequenced in a study of cytomegalovirus exposure and HLA in healthy donors. Researchers ran the PCR with 60 Vbeta and 13 Jbeta primers. The protocol was immunoSEQ multiplex PCR, while the TCRdb copy is restricted to in-frame clones and leaves out a portion. The sample includes about 180,000 clones, approximately 80% of them seen just once. Sequenced: PBMCs. The receptors stem from a girl aged 10 to 17 in good health and CMV-seropositive.

The rearrangement joins TRBV13 to TRBJ1-2; D remains ambiguous. The germline gives CDR1 PRHDT, CDR2 FYEKMQ (reference sequence). Between the trimmed V and J ends, which lost 3 bases and 6 bases, there was a span of 11 bases. The length of the CDR3 is 13 residues. The CDR3 reads CASSFSRKDGYTF. The CDR3 nucleotides read TGTGCCAGCAGCTTTTCGAGGAAGGATGGCTACACCTTC.

The DNA for the CDR3 is TGTGCCAGTAGTATGGGTTCCCTGGCAGGGGGTTTTCAGCCCCAGCATTTT. Its translation is CASSMGSLAGGFQPQHF. The chain combines TRBV19 with TRBJ1-5; 7 bases fit TRBD1. Unmatched junction bases numbered 14, after V lost 3 bases and J lost 6 bases. Germline values: CDR1 LNHDA, CDR2 SQIVND (reference sequence). The CDR3 totals 17 residues. Filled out from reference TRBV19 and TRBJ1-5, the complete variable domain reads DGGITQSPKYLFRKEGQNVTLSCEQNLNHDAMYWYRQDPGQGLRLIYYSQIVNDFQKGDIAEGYSVSREKKESFPLTVTSAQKNPTAFYLCASSMGSLAGGFQPQHFGDGTRLSIL.

In this sample, this clone turned up once. This chain joins TRBV18 and TRBJ2-3, with 7 bases aligning to TRBD2. This CDR3 is built from 16 residues. V lost 1 base to trimming and J lost 2 bases; unmatched junction nucleotides: 6. Germline V CDR1 and CDR2: KGHSH, LQKENI. CDR3 loop: CASSPLASGYTDTQYF. The CDR3, as DNA: TGTGCCAGCTCACCACTAGCTAGCGGATACACAGATACGCAGTATTTT.

The rearrangement links TRBV2 to TRBJ2-7; D uncertain. V was shortened by 6 bases and J by 9 bases, with 9 bases between the two germline ends. This CDR3 comprises 10 residues. Germline V lookup: CDR1 SNHLY, CDR2 FYNNEI. Here the CDR3 reads CASRASVQYF. The CDR3 DNA reads TGTGCCAGCAGGGCTAGTGTGCAGTACTTC.

The gene calls are TRBV12-5 and TRBJ1-2; perhaps TRBD1 as D (5 bases). The CDR3 consists of 12 residues. V lost 2 bases, J lost 7 bases, and 8 bases lay in between. Per the germline V gene, CDR1 is LGHNT and CDR2 is FRNRAP. The chain's CDR3 is CASGLSGGGYTF. CDR3 sequence (DNA): TGTGCTAGTGGTTTGTCGGGGGGTGGCTACACCTTC.

The gene calls are TRBV5-8 and TRBJ1-3, with D uncertain. CDR3 size: 16 residues. In germline, CDR1 is SGHTS, CDR2 YDEGEE. With 0 bases removed from V and 3 bases from J, the gap between germline ends came to 13 bases. In DNA form, the CDR3 reads TGTGCCAGCAGCTTGGGGGCCCGGTCGGATGGAAACACCATATATTTT. The encoded protein is CASSLGARSDGNTIYF.

The chain uses TRBV7-6 and TRBJ1-5; 7 bases fit TRBD1. Germline V CDR1 and CDR2: SGHVS, FNYEAQ. Trimming at V came to 5 bases and at J to 1 base, leaving 8 bases not matched to a gene. The CDR3 loop spans 16 amino acids. The CDR3 DNA sequence: TGTGCCAGCAGCGAGAGATCAGGGGGGAGCAATCAGCCCCAGCATTTT. It yields the protein CASSERSGGSNQPQHF.

The chain employs TRBV18 and TRBJ1-1; 8 nucleotides agree with TRBD1. CDR1 KGHSH and CDR2 LQKENI come from the germline V gene. This CDR3 spans 15 amino acids. Trimming cost V 4 bases and J 1 base; bases outside gene matches: 5. This chain's CDR3 is CASSQLQGGNTEAFF. As DNA, the CDR3 is TGTGCCAGCTCACAATTACAGGGGGGGAACACTGAAGCTTTCTTT.

On this clone: A read error is likely, as this CDR3 ends without the conserved phenylalanine or tryptophan. Because the CDR3's place on the DNA is in doubt, the DNA is left out and the CDR3 is given as listed by TCRdb. This chain links TRBV7-9 with TRBJ2-3; the tabulated D call, TRBD2, remains unverified against the DNA. Germline V lookup: CDR1 SEHNR, CDR2 FQNEAQ (reference sequence). The CDR3 is 12 residues long, counting both termini. The CDR3 spells CASSPGTSGTLE.